The clone carrying this T cell receptor beta chain turned up a few times. Its cognate antigen is unknown. 13 Jbeta primers and 60 Vbeta primers were used for the PCR. Clones were sequenced by immunoSEQ multiplex PCR, and TCRdb holds only the in-frame ones, with some missing. The table records 110,000 to 150,000 clones, approximately 78% of them present only once. This sample is part of a study of cytomegalovirus exposure and HLA in healthy donors. Points from the study as a whole: Researchers reported from a later analysis that most CMV-associated TCR beta chains appeared HLA-restricted. The productive fraction for most TCR beta V segments was about 87% or about 30% in an earlier analysis.

This receptor was obtained from a man aged 18 to 29 in good health and CMV-seropositive. Input material: PBMCs.

The CDR3 DNA follows: TGTGCCAGCAGCAGGTTCTCTGGGGCCAACGTCCTGACTTTC. Protein sequence: CASSRFSGANVLTF. V gene TRBV28 combines with J gene TRBJ2-6; D remains unclear. V was trimmed by 6 bases and J by 0 bases, leaving 6 bases between them. CDR1 and CDR2 (germline): MDHEN, SYDVKM. The CDR3 is 14 amino acids.